These T cell receptor beta chains were read from a single sample in a study of T cell changes during pregnancy in multiple sclerosis. Profiled with immunoSEQ multiplex PCR; TCRdb holds only in-frame clones, not every one. The table shows more than 85,000 clones, with 85% to 95% occurring only once. Here the sequenced sample was peripheral blood, taken in the second trimester of pregnancy. The source is a female donor with multiple sclerosis, enrolled in a pregnancy study. The CDR3 runs from the conserved cysteine through the conserved F or W. A D gene is named only where the DNA matches it firmly. Expanded clones get a size class; other rows say once, few or many, or leave the size out.

cdr3_aa | cdr3_nt | clone_size | j_call | v_call | d_call
CASSYGTGTTGELFF | TGTGCCAGCTCGTACGGGACAGGGACCACCGGGGAGCTGTTTTTT | . | TRBJ2-2 | TRBV27 | TRBD1
CASSPPGGSTYGYTF | TGTGCCAGCAGTCCCCCTGGGGGGAGTACCTATGGCTACACCTTC | . | TRBJ1-2 | TRBV28 | .
CASTERSVRSEAFF | TGTGCCAGTACGGAACGGAGCGTTAGATCTGAAGCTTTCTTT | few | TRBJ1-1 | TRBV19 | .
CASSPTWTGSNTGELFF | TGTGCCAGCAGCCCAACGTGGACAGGGTCGAACACCGGGGAGCTGTTTTTT | . | TRBJ2-2 | TRBV14 | TRBD1
CASSLTGTGDEKLFF | TGTGCCAGTAGTCTTACCGGGACAGGGGACGAAAAACTGTTTTTT | . | TRBJ1-4 | TRBV19 | TRBD1
CASSQAGEEEKLFF | TGTGCCAGCAGCCAAGCGGGGGAGGAGGAAAAACTGTTTTTT | . | TRBJ1-4 | TRBV14 | .
CASSPLAYTDTQYF | TGTGCCAGCAGCCCCTTAGCGTATACCGATACGCAGTATTTT | . | TRBJ2-3 | TRBV7-8 | .
CASRPGTGSNQPQHF | TGCGCCAGCAGGCCCGGGACAGGGTCCAATCAGCCCCAGCATTTT | . | TRBJ1-5 | TRBV5-1 | TRBD1
CASSFRTSGGAKNEQFF | TGCGCCAGCAGCTTTAGGACTAGCGGGGGGGCGAAAAATGAGCAGTTCTTC | . | TRBJ2-1 | TRBV5-1 | TRBD2
CASSPLLDRGRGTDTQYF | TGTGCCAGCAGCCCGCTTTTGGACAGGGGGCGAGGTACAGATACGCAGTATTTT | . | TRBJ2-3 | TRBV9 | TRBD1
CASSTTSGGPSTDTQYF | TGTGCCAGCAGTACGACTAGCGGGGGGCCTAGCACAGATACGCAGTATTTT | . | TRBJ2-3 | TRBV2 | TRBD2
CASSLGSGRPKETQYF | TGTGCCAGCAGCTTAGGTTCAGGCAGACCAAAAGAGACCCAGTACTTC | . | TRBJ2-5 | TRBV7-8 | .
CASSAGQGVLYEQYF | TGTGCCAGCAGCGCGGGACAGGGTGTCTTGTACGAGCAGTACTTC | once | TRBJ2-7 | TRBV9 | TRBD1
CASSKTGDRSSQETQYF | TGTGCCAGTAGTAAAACCGGGGACAGGAGTTCCCAAGAGACCCAGTACTTC | . | TRBJ2-5 | TRBV19 | TRBD1
CASSLKAGQDYNEQFF | TGTGCCAGCAGCTTGAAAGCGGGACAGGACTACAATGAGCAGTTCTTC | . | TRBJ2-1 | TRBV5-4 | .
CASSFGARNTEAFF | TGTGCCAGCAGCTTTGGGGCGAGGAACACTGAAGCTTTCTTT | . | TRBJ1-1 | TRBV7-8 | .
CASSQEPGNPYEQYF | TGCGCCAGCAGCCAAGAGCCGGGGAACCCCTACGAGCAGTACTTC | . | TRBJ2-7 | TRBV4-1 | .
CASSPRQGLSYEQYF | TGTGCCAGCAGCCCTCGACAGGGCCTTTCCTACGAGCAGTACTTC | . | TRBJ2-7 | TRBV6-5 | TRBD1
CASTTHRGQDTGELFF | TGCGCCAGCACCACCCACAGGGGGCAGGACACCGGGGAGCTGTTTTTT | once | TRBJ2-2 | TRBV5-1 | TRBD1
CATSMSQRTNEKLFF | TGTGCCACCAGCATGTCACAGAGAACTAATGAAAAACTGTTTTTT | . | TRBJ1-4 | TRBV15 | .
CASSLGTGTEKLFF | TGCGCCAGCAGCCTGGGGACAGGGACTGAAAAACTGTTTTTT | . | TRBJ1-4 | TRBV5-1 | TRBD1
CASSPLKTGPATETQYF | TGTGCCAGCAGTCCTCTCAAGACAGGCCCGGCCACAGAGACCCAGTACTTC | . | TRBJ2-5 | TRBV2 | .
CASSFTIDRLNTGELFF | TGTGCCAGCAGCTTCACCATAGACAGGTTGAACACCGGGGAGCTGTTTTTT | . | TRBJ2-2 | TRBV5-6 | .
CASSPQGVPGNTIYF | TGTGCCAGCAGTCCGCAGGGGGTTCCTGGAAACACCATATATTTT | . | TRBJ1-3 | TRBV6-6 | TRBD1
CASSLADTYEQYF | TGTGCCAGCAGCTTAGCGGACACCTACGAGCAGTACTTC | . | TRBJ2-7 | TRBV11-1 | .
CASRTSGRLNEQYF | TGTGCCAGCAGGACCAGCGGGAGACTGAACGAGCAGTACTTC | . | TRBJ2-7 | TRBV27 | TRBD2
CASSSRDGNTIYF | TGCGCCAGCAGCTCCAGGGATGGAAACACCATATATTTT | . | TRBJ1-3 | TRBV5-1 | .
CASSQGQGTLRYQPQHF | TGTGCCAGCAGCCAAGGGCAGGGAACGTTGAGGTATCAGCCCCAGCATTTT | . | TRBJ1-5 | TRBV2 | .
CASSLAGISTDTQYF | TGTGCCAGCAGTTTGGCAGGGATTAGCACAGATACGCAGTATTTT | . | TRBJ2-3 | TRBV28 | .
CASSLGTDLGEQYF | TGTGCCAGCAGTTTGGGGACAGACCTAGGAGAGCAGTACTTC | . | TRBJ2-7 | TRBV28 | TRBD1
CASSYVTSGNEQFF | TGTGCCAGCAGTTACGTGACTAGCGGGAATGAGCAGTTCTTC | . | TRBJ2-1 | TRBV6-6 | TRBD2
CASSLTSGYEQYF | TGTGCCAGCAGCTTAACTAGCGGCTACGAGCAGTACTTC | . | TRBJ2-7 | TRBV7-6 | TRBD2
CASSLEGRDNQPQHF | TGTGCCAGCAGCTTAGAGGGCAGGGACAATCAGCCCCAGCATTTT | . | TRBJ1-5 | TRBV7-2 | .
CASSRTGAGANVLTF | TGTGCCAGCAGCCGTACCGGGGCTGGGGCCAACGTCCTGACTTTC | few | TRBJ2-6 | TRBV9 | .
CASSLDEGAPYNEQFF | TGTGCCAGCAGCTTAGACGAGGGTGCACCCTACAATGAGCAGTTCTTC | . | TRBJ2-1 | TRBV7-2 | .
CAISDYRVNTEAFF | TGTGCCATCAGTGATTACAGGGTGAACACTGAAGCTTTCTTT | few | TRBJ1-1 | TRBV10-3 | .
CASSLETGAYYGYTF | TGCGCCAGCAGCTTGGAGACAGGGGCCTACTATGGCTACACCTTC | . | TRBJ1-2 | TRBV5-1 | TRBD1
CAISDRQVAYGYTF | TGTGCCATCAGTGATAGGCAGGTTGCGTATGGCTACACCTTC | . | TRBJ1-2 | TRBV10-3 | .
CASSVLGQSHEQYF | TGTGCCAGCAGCGTACTCGGACAGAGCCACGAGCAGTACTTC | . | TRBJ2-7 | TRBV9 | .
CASSLDPYRFEAFF | TGTGCCAGCAGCTTAGACCCCTACCGATTTGAAGCTTTCTTT | . | TRBJ1-1 | TRBV7-2 | .
CASTGTYEQYF | TGTGCCAGCACAGGGACCTACGAGCAGTACTTC | . | TRBJ2-7 | TRBV7-9 | .
CATSRGLVGAEWETQYF | TGTGCCACCAGCAGGGGACTAGTGGGGGCCGAATGGGAGACCCAGTACTTC | once | TRBJ2-5 | TRBV15 | TRBD2
CASTPTGTPNTEAFF | TGTGCCAGCACCCCCACAGGCACCCCGAACACTGAAGCTTTCTTT | . | TRBJ1-1 | TRBV6-1 | .
CASKTSGAQETQYF | TGTGCCAGTAAGACTAGCGGGGCACAAGAGACCCAGTACTTC | . | TRBJ2-5 | TRBV19 | TRBD2
CASSLAQGRGETQYF | TGTGCCAGCAGCTTAGCTCAGGGTCGGGGGGAGACCCAGTACTTC | . | TRBJ2-5 | TRBV7-8 | .
CASSLARGQGAYEQYF | TGTGCCAGCAGCTTAGCGCGGGGACAGGGGGCCTACGAGCAGTACTTC | . | TRBJ2-7 | TRBV7-9 | TRBD1
CASSLGTGGRTGELFF | TGCGCCAGCAGCTTGGGGACAGGGGGTAGAACCGGGGAGCTGTTTTTT | . | TRBJ2-2 | TRBV5-1 | TRBD1